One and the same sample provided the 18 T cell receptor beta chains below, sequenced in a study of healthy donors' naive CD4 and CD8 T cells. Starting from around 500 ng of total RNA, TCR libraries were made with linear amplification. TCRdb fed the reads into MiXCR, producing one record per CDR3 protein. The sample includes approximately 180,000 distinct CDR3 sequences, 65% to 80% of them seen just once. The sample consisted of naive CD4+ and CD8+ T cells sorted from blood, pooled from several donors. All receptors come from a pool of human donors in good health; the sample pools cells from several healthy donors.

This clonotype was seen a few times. The CDR3 reads CASSTQGAGAYGYTF. The CDR3 DNA is TGTGCCAGTAGTACACAGGGGGCGGGAGCCTATGGCTACACCTTC. V and J are TRBV19 and TRBJ1-2; 9 bases map to TRBD1. The CDR3 loop spans 15 amino acids. Looked up from germline, CDR1 is LNHDA and CDR2 is SQIVND (reference sequence). Trimming at V came to 4 bases and at J to 4 bases, leaving 7 bases not matched to a gene.

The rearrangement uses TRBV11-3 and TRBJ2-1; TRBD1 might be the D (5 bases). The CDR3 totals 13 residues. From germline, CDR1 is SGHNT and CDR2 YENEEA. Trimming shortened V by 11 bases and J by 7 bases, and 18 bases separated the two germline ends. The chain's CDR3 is CASKGQGANEQFF. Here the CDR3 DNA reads TGTGCCTCCAAGGGGCAGGGCGCGAATGAGCAGTTCTTC.

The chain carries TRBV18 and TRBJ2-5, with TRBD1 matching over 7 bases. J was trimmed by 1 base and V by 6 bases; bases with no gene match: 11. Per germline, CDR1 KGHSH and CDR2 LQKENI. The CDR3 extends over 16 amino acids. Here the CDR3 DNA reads TGTGCCAGCTCCCTACGACAGGGAAGGCGCCAAGAGACCCAGTACTTC. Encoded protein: CASSLRQGRRQETQYF.

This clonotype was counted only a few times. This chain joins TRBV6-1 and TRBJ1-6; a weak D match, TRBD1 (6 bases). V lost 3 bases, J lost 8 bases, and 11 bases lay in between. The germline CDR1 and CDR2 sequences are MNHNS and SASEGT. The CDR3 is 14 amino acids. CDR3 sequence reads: CASSEDGGYSPLHF. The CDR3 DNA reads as TGTGCCAGCAGTGAGGATGGGGGCTATTCACCCCTCCACTTT.

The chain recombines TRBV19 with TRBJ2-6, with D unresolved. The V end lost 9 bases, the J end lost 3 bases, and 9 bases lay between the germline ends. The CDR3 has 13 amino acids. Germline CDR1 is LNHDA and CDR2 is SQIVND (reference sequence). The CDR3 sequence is CASRSSGANVLTF. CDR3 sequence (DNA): TGTGCCAGCCGCTCGAGTGGGGCCAACGTCCTGACTTTC.

The CDR3 DNA reads TGCAGCGTTGGTCGACAGGAGTTTACTGAAGCTTTCTTT. Translation: CSVGRQEFTEAFF. This chain links TRBV29-1 with TRBJ1-1; weak D call: TRBD1 (6 bases). The V and J ends lost 4 bases and 5 bases respectively, with 14 bases between them. This CDR3 is built from 13 residues. CDR1 is SQVTM and CDR2 is ANQGSEA in the germline V gene.

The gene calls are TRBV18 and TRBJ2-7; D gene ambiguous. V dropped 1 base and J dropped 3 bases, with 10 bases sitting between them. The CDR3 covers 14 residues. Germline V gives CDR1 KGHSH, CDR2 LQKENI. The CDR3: CASSPLTGGYEQYF. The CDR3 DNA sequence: TGTGCCAGCTCACCACTGACGGGTGGCTACGAGCAGTACTTC.

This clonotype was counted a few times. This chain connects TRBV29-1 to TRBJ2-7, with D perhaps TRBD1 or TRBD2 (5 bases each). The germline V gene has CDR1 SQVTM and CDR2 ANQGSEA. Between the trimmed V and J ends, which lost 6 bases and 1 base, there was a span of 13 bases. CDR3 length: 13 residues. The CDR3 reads CSVSPGASYEQYF. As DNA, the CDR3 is TGCAGCGTGAGCCCCGGGGCATCCTACGAGCAGTACTTC.

CDR3 bases: TGTGCCAGCAGCGGACAAGCTGGTGAGCAGTTCTTC. Residues: CASSGQAGEQFF. The V and J genes are TRBV6-6 and TRBJ2-1; possibly TRBD1 for D (5 bases). Germline V gene lookup returns CDR1 MNHNY and CDR2 SVGAGI (reference sequence). V was pared by 6 bases and J by 9 bases, with 12 bases between. The length of the CDR3 is 12 residues.

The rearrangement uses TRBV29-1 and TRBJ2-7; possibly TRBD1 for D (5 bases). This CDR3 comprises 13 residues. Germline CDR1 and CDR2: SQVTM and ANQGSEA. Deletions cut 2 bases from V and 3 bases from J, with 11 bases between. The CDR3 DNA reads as TGCAGCGTTGAATTTAGCAGGGACTACGAGCAGTACTTC. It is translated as CSVEFSRDYEQYF.

CDR3 in amino acids: CASTDRWTSGRARSYEQYF. The CDR3 region has the DNA TGTGCCAGCACCGACCGGTGGACTAGCGGGAGGGCCCGCTCCTACGAGCAGTACTTC. J is TRBJ2-7 and V is TRBV6-6; TRBD2 matches at 15 bases. V gave up 7 bases and J gave up 0 bases; unmatched junction bases: 13. CDR1 MNHNY and CDR2 SVGAGI come from the germline V gene (reference sequence). This CDR3 region has 19 residues.

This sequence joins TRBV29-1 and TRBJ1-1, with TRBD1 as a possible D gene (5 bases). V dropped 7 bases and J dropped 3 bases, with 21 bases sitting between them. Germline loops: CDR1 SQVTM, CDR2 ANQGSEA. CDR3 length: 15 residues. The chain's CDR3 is CSAASHRLGDTEAFF. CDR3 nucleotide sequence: TGCAGCGCTGCTAGTCATCGCCTAGGGGACACTGAAGCTTTCTTT.

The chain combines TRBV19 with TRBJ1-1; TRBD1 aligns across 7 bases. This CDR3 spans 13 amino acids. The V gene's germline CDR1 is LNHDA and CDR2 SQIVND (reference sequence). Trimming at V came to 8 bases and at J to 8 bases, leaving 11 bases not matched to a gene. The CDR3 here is CASLDRHGVEAFF. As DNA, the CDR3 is TGTGCCAGTCTGGACAGGCACGGGGTGGAAGCTTTCTTT.

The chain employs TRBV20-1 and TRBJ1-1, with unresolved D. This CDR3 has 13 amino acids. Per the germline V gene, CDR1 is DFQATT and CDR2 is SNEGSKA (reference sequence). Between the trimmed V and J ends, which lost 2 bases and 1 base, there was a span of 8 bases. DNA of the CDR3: TGCAGTGCTAGACTGGACGGGAACACTGAAGCTTTCTTT. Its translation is CSARLDGNTEAFF.

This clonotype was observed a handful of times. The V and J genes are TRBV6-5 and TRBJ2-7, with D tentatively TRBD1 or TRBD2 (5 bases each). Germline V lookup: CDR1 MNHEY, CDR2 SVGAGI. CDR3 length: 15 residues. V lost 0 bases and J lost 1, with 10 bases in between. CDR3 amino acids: CASSYSRGDSYEQYF. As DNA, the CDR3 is TGTGCCAGCAGTTACTCGAGAGGGGATTCCTACGAGCAGTACTTC.

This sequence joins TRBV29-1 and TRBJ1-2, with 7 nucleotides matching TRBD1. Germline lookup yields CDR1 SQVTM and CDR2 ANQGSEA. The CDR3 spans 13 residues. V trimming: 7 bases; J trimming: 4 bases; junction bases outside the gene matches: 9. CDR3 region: CSAPLTGIYGYTF. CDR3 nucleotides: TGCAGCGCCCCATTGACAGGGATCTATGGCTACACCTTC.

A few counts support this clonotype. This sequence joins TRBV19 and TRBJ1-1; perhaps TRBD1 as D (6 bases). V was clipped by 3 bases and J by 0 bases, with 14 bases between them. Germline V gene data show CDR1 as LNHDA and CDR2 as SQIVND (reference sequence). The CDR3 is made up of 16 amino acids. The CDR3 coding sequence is TGTGCCAGTAGTATTCGGGGGCCGCCCCTGAACACTGAAGCTTTCTTT. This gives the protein CASSIRGPPLNTEAFF. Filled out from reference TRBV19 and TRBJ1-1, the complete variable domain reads DGGITQSPKYLFRKEGQNVTLSCEQNLNHDAMYWYRQDPGQGLRLIYYSQIVNDFQKGDIAEGYSVSREKKESFPLTVTSAQKNPTAFYLCASSIRGPPLNTEAFFGQGTRLTVV.

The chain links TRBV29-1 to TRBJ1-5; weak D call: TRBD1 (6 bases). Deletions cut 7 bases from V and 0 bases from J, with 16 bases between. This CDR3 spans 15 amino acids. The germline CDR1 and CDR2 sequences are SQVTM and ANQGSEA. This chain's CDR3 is CSGEGGLYSNQPQHF. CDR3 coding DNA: TGCAGCGGTGAGGGGGGCCTTTATAGCAATCAGCCCCAGCATTTT.